This T cell receptor beta chain was sequenced during a study of blood T cell repertoires in COVID-19. The CDR3 consists of 16 residues. The germline gives CDR1 SEHNR, CDR2 FQNEAQ (reference sequence). Trimming pared 5 bases from V and 3 bases from J, leaving 19 bases between. Assay: immunoSEQ multiplex PCR; the TCRdb copy retains only in-frame clones and omits some. Of about 60,000 clones detected, almost 85% appear once; the ten largest clones hold roughly 3.5%. Source material: peripheral blood. This TCR came from a man between 60 and 75 years old with acute or convalescent COVID-19. V usage is TRBV7-9 and J usage is TRBJ1-2; D may be TRBD1 (5 bases). The CDR3, as DNA: TGTGCCAGCAGCCTAAGAGTGGGGCTATCGGACTATGGCTACACCTTC. Its translation: CASSLRVGLSDYGYTF.